The present entry profiles one TCR beta chain with its context. Its matching antigen is unknown. This CDR3 comprises 14 residues. The V end was cut by 5 bases, the J end by 2 bases, with 12 bases between. Germline CDR1 is SGHTA and CDR2 is FQGNSA. The data stem from a study of CD8 T cells in Susac syndrome. Study context: At the time of blood draw, patients with Susac syndrome were therapy-naive, receiving corticosteroids, or receiving intravenous immunoglobulin alone. Study observations and caveats: Clonal expansion was absent from the CD4+ T cell repertoires in Susac syndrome.

Roughly 0.5 to 1 ug RNA was reverse transcribed with random hexamers. By means of immunoSEQ multiplex PCR, TCR beta CDR3 spanning 54 Vbeta and 13 Jbeta underwent amplification. From the immunoSEQ multiplex PCR reads, TCRdb called clonotypes with MiXCR, one entry per CDR3 protein. The data show approximately 190,000 distinct CDR3 sequences, about 91% seen once. The chain recombines TRBV7-2 with TRBJ2-5; tentative D call: TRBD2 (6 bases). The sequencing input was CD4+ T cells from PBMCs. The TCR originated in a human donor with Susac syndrome. CDR3 residues: CASSHRGGQETQYF. For the CDR3, the DNA is TGTGCCAGCAGCCACCGTGGGGGGCAAGAGACCCAGTACTTC.